A selection of T cell receptor beta chains follows, all from one sample in a study of human T cells and chemical hapten exposure. TCRdb reprocessed the RACE reads via MiXCR and lists one record per CDR3 protein. The top ten hold approximately 2.1% of the sample, which has a few hundred thousand distinct CDR3 sequences, roughly 5% seen once. The input for sequencing was whole blood, taken in connection with sensitization to the hapten diphenylcyclopropenone (DPC). The receptor source for this set is a woman in her forties or fifties with alopecia areata. Some clones in this sample may be carry-over from other donors' samples. The CDR3 runs from the conserved cysteine through the conserved F or W. A D gene is named only where the DNA matches it firmly. Expanded clones are given a class, and other clones once, few, many or no size at all.

J gene: TRBJ2-1
V gene: TRBV7-9
clone size: many
D gene: NA
CDR3 protein: CASSRLNEQFF
CDR3 DNA: TGTGCCAGCAGTCGACTAAATGAGCAGTTCTTC

J gene: TRBJ1-2
V gene: TRBV21-1
clone size: few
D gene: NA
CDR3 protein: CASTLGGANYGYTF
CDR3 DNA: TGTGCCAGCACCCTAGGAGGGGCTAACTATGGCTACACCTTC

J gene: TRBJ2-7
V gene: TRBV6-6
clone size: NA
D gene: TRBD2
CDR3 protein: CASSPTLAGFPYEQYF
CDR3 DNA: TGTGCCAGCAGTCCTACGCTAGCGGGGTTCCCCTACGAGCAGTACTTC

J gene: TRBJ1-1
V gene: TRBV7-9
clone size: few
D gene: TRBD1
CDR3 protein: CASSFGQGMNTEAFF
CDR3 DNA: TGTGCCAGCAGCTTTGGACAGGGGATGAACACTGAAGCTTTCTTT

J gene: TRBJ1-1
V gene: TRBV9
clone size: many
D gene: TRBD1
CDR3 protein: CASSVGQGGVGTEAFF
CDR3 DNA: TGTGCCAGCAGCGTAGGGCAGGGGGGAGTTGGTACTGAAGCTTTCTTT

J gene: TRBJ1-1
V gene: TRBV30
clone size: NA
D gene: NA
CDR3 protein: CACNRNTEAFF
CDR3 DNA: TGTGCCTGCAACAGGAACACTGAAGCTTTCTTT

J gene: TRBJ1-2
V gene: TRBV6-6
clone size: few
D gene: TRBD1
CDR3 protein: CASSYSDRGRYRYGYTF
CDR3 DNA: TGTGCCAGCAGTTACTCGGACAGGGGGCGGTATCGGTATGGCTACACCTTC

J gene: TRBJ2-1
V gene: TRBV4-2
clone size: few
D gene: TRBD2
CDR3 protein: CASSQDPVLAGGPHNEQFF
CDR3 DNA: TGTGCCAGCAGCCAAGATCCGGTCCTAGCGGGAGGGCCCCACAATGAGCAGTTCTTC

J gene: TRBJ2-2
V gene: TRBV29-1
clone size: many
D gene: NA
CDR3 protein: CSVPGTPNTGELFF
CDR3 DNA: TGCAGCGTTCCCGGGACACCGAACACCGGGGAGCTGTTTTTT

J gene: TRBJ2-3
V gene: TRBV3-1
clone size: many
D gene: NA
CDR3 protein: CASSPQWRGNGADTQYF
CDR3 DNA: TGTGCCAGCAGCCCACAGTGGAGGGGGAACGGTGCAGATACGCAGTATTTT

J gene: TRBJ2-1
V gene: TRBV19
clone size: many
D gene: TRBD2
CDR3 protein: CASSQIREADEQFF
CDR3 DNA: TGTGCCAGTAGTCAAATCCGGGAGGCGGATGAGCAGTTCTTC

J gene: TRBJ2-3
V gene: TRBV4-1
clone size: many
D gene: TRBD2
CDR3 protein: CASSQALAGVSTDTQYF
CDR3 DNA: TGCGCCAGCAGCCAAGCCCTAGCGGGGGTTAGCACAGATACGCAGTATTTT

J gene: TRBJ2-7
V gene: TRBV20-1
clone size: many
D gene: NA
CDR3 protein: CSGSAVVGYDEQYF
CDR3 DNA: TGCAGTGGTAGTGCCGTAGTGGGGTACGACGAGCAGTACTTC

J gene: TRBJ2-7
V gene: TRBV20-1
clone size: many
D gene: TRBD1
CDR3 protein: CSAPGPQGAYEQYF
CDR3 DNA: TGCAGTGCTCCTGGACCTCAGGGGGCATACGAGCAGTACTTC

J gene: TRBJ2-1
V gene: TRBV12-3/TRBV12-4
clone size: NA
D gene: TRBD2
CDR3 protein: CASSFPSGGSYNEQFF
CDR3 DNA: TGTGCCAGCAGTTTCCCCAGCGGGGGTTCCTACAATGAGCAGTTCTTC

J gene: TRBJ2-7
V gene: TRBV12-3/TRBV12-4
clone size: many
D gene: NA
CDR3 protein: CASSLRRGEQYF
CDR3 DNA: TGTGCCAGCAGTTTACGGAGGGGGGAGCAGTACTTC

J gene: TRBJ2-2
V gene: TRBV6-5
clone size: many
D gene: TRBD2
CDR3 protein: CASSYLAGGPVTGELFF
CDR3 DNA: TGTGCCAGCAGTTACTTAGCGGGAGGGCCGGTCACCGGGGAGCTGTTTTTT

J gene: TRBJ2-2
V gene: TRBV7-9
clone size: many
D gene: NA
CDR3 protein: CASSLGETGELFF
CDR3 DNA: TGTGCCAGCAGCTTAGGGGAGACCGGGGAGCTGTTTTTT